This TCR beta chain is drawn from a study of neurological immune-mediated disorders. The cDNA came from 5'RACE with 10-nucleotide random UMIs. TCRdb processed the 5' RACE reads anew with MiXCR; each CDR3 protein has one entry. Seen here are more than 25,000 distinct CDR3 sequences, about 15% observed once, and the top ten hold about 5%. Time point denoted: technical triplicate 3. Sorted libraries used 1 million CD4+ or CD8+ T cells. V was shortened by 3 bases and J by 6 bases, with 8 bases between the two germline ends. This CDR3 is 13 amino acids long. Germline V lookup: CDR1 SEHNR, CDR2 FQNEAQ (reference sequence).

The sequence was collected from a female donor with HTLV-1-associated myelopathy (HAM/TSP). V usage is TRBV7-9 and J usage is TRBJ2-2; no clear D. Sequencing input: CD4+ T cells from blood. The CDR3 protein is CASSLLLSGELFF. In DNA form, the CDR3 reads TGTGCCAGCAGCTTGCTGCTTTCCGGGGAGCTGTTTTTT.